The entry that follows covers one T cell receptor beta chain sequence. This specimen belongs to a study of blood T cell repertoires in COVID-19. Within 2 weeks before study entry, exposed participants met a COVID-19 case. Only in-frame clones appear in the TCRdb table, and some are missing; sequencing was by immunoSEQ multiplex PCR. The sample holds about 270,000 clones, approximately 90% seen once. Germline assignment: CDR1 LNHDA and CDR2 SQIVND (reference sequence). The J segment lost 6 bases and the V segment lost 3 bases, leaving 10 bases of the junction unmatched. The CDR3 covers 16 residues. Sequencing was carried out using PBMCs or T cells enriched from blood (not recorded which). This receptor was identified in a man aged 40-55 years who had been exposed to COVID-19. The chain is built from TRBV19 and TRBJ2-1; 8 bases map to TRBD2. CDR3 nucleotides: TGTGCCAGTAGTATTTGCCCCGGGACTAGGTGCAATGAGCAGTTCTTC. It is translated as CASSICPGTRCNEQFF.